This passage covers 32 T cell receptor beta chains from one sample sequenced in a study of cytomegalovirus exposure and HLA in healthy donors. The primer mix had 60 Vbeta and 13 Jbeta primers. Method: immunoSEQ multiplex PCR; TCRdb's copy keeps in-frame clones and lacks some. Of 150,000 to 250,000 clones listed, around 83% are singletons. What was sequenced was PBMCs. The receptors were gathered from a woman in her fifties or sixties in good health and CMV-seropositive.

The gene calls are TRBV10-2 and TRBJ2-7; TRBD2 aligns across 12 bases. The CDR3 is made up of 16 amino acids. Losses at the gene ends were 5 bases for V and 7 bases for J; bases not matched to a gene: 12. Germline loops: CDR1 WSHSY, CDR2 SAAADI. The CDR3 DNA reads TGCGCCAGCAGTCAACTAGCGGGGGGCTTTCCCCGGGAGCAGTACTTC. It codes for CASSQLAGGFPREQYF.

This clone occurred a few times. Distinct nucleotide sequences in the sample also encode this CDR3. The chain links TRBV6-5 to TRBJ2-1, with 8 bases fitting TRBD2. The CDR3 spans 14 residues. The germline V gene encodes CDR1 MNHEY and CDR2 SVGAGI. With 5 bases clipped from V and 7 bases from J, the junction kept 7 bases outside the gene matches. CDR3 in amino acids: CASSRSGSGNEQFF. In DNA, the CDR3 is TGTGCCAGCAGTCGAAGCGGGAGTGGGAATGAGCAGTTCTTC.

The chain joins TRBV7-9 to TRBJ1-1; tentative D call: TRBD1 (5 bases). V lost 2 bases to trimming and J lost 10 bases, with 17 bases between them. The CDR3 is 14 amino acids. Germline values: CDR1 SEHNR, CDR2 FQNEAQ (reference sequence). The CDR3 sequence is CASSLSYGAGRAFF. The CDR3 nucleotides read TGTGCCAGCAGCTTATCCTACGGGGCCGGGAGAGCTTTCTTT.

This clone was counted between two and nine times. This chain joins TRBV7-2 and TRBJ2-5; 8 bases are shared with TRBD1. From germline, CDR1 is SGHTA and CDR2 FQGNSA. V trimming: 3 bases; J trimming: 0 bases; junction bases outside the gene matches: 3. CDR3 size: 15 residues. This chain's CDR3 is CASSLTGVYQETQYF. The CDR3 DNA follows: TGTGCCAGCAGCTTGACAGGGGTGTACCAAGAGACCCAGTACTTC. The full variable domain, in which reference TRBV7-2 and TRBJ2-5 provide the parts outside the CDR3, is GAGVSQSPSNKVTEKGKDVELRCDPISGHTALYWYRQSLGQGLEFLIYFQGNSAPDKSGLPSDRFSAERTGGSVSTLTIQRTQQEDSAVYLCASSLTGVYQETQYFGPGTRLLVL.

The chain couples TRBV4-1 to TRBJ1-2, with TRBD1 matching 8 bases. V trimming: 1 base; J trimming: 5 bases; junction bases outside the gene matches: 9. Looked up from germline, CDR1 is MGHRA and CDR2 is YSYEKL. The CDR3 runs to 16 residues. CDR3 loop: CASSQVLQGARYGYTF. The CDR3 DNA reads TGCGCCAGCAGCCAAGTCCTTCAGGGGGCACGATATGGCTACACCTTC.

The chain links TRBV19 to TRBJ1-1, with a tentative D call TRBD1 (6 bases). The CDR3 is 15 residues long. CDR1 and CDR2 from the germline V gene are LNHDA and SQIVND (reference sequence). Trimming removed 9 bases from V and 4 bases from J, with 21 bases in between. The CDR3 DNA reads as TGTGCCAGCTCCACCGACAGGAGATTTTTCACTGAAGCTTTCTTT. Protein: CASSTDRRFFTEAFF. The variable domain in full, completed from reference TRBV19 and TRBJ1-1, reads DGGITQSPKYLFRKEGQNVTLSCEQNLNHDAMYWYRQDPGQGLRLIYYSQIVNDFQKGDIAEGYSVSREKKESFPLTVTSAQKNPTAFYLCASSTDRRFFTEAFFGQGTRLTVV.

CDR3 loop: CAWSVRRGGGNQPQHF. The CDR3 DNA follows: TGTGCCTGGAGTGTGAGGAGAGGGGGCGGCAATCAGCCCCAGCATTTT. This sequence joins TRBV30 and TRBJ1-5; 7 nucleotides line up with TRBD1. CDR1 and CDR2 from the germline V gene are GTSNPN and SVGIG (reference sequence). This CDR3 has 16 amino acids. J was trimmed by 2 bases and V by 0 bases; bases with no gene match: 7.

Remarks on this clone: One end of the junction does not line up with germline, which may come from a read error. The chain carries TRBV4-1 and TRBJ2-6, with D perhaps matching TRBD1 (5 bases). Germline V lookup: CDR1 MGHRA, CDR2 YSYEKL. This CDR3 region has 18 residues. Here the CDR3 DNA reads TGCGCCAGCAGCCGCCAGCTGCAGGGTGGGGATGGGGCCAACGGCCTGACTTTC. The encoded protein is CASSRQLQGGDGANGLTF.

The chain links TRBV7-2 to TRBJ2-3; no definite D call. The CDR3 runs 13 residues. Germline V gene lookup returns CDR1 SGHTA and CDR2 FQGNSA. Trimming stripped 2 bases from V and 4 bases from J, with 7 bases between. CDR3 sequence (DNA): TGTGCCAGCAGCTTACCCGTTCCAGATACGCAGTATTTT. It translates to CASSLPVPDTQYF. The full variable domain, its missing parts supplied by reference TRBV7-2 and TRBJ2-3, is GAGVSQSPSNKVTEKGKDVELRCDPISGHTALYWYRQSLGQGLEFLIYFQGNSAPDKSGLPSDRFSAERTGGSVSTLTIQRTQQEDSAVYLCASSLPVPDTQYFGPGTRLTVL.

This chain joins TRBV28 and TRBJ2-5, with 8 bases fitting TRBD1. The J segment lost 5 bases and the V segment lost 4 bases, leaving 9 bases of the junction unmatched. Germline CDR1 reads MDHEN; CDR2 reads SYDVKM. The CDR3 loop spans 15 amino acids. In DNA, the CDR3 is TGTGCCAGCAGTTCTTGGGGACAGGTTGCGGAGACCCAGTACTTC. Translation gives CASSSWGQVAETQYF.

The rearrangement links TRBV5-1 to TRBJ1-6; a possible D gene is TRBD1 (6 bases). V was shortened by 2 bases and J by 5 bases, with 11 bases between the two germline ends. Germline-derived CDR1 and CDR2 are SGHRS and YFSETQ. This CDR3 has 15 amino acids. The CDR3, as DNA: TGCGCCAGCAGCTTTCAGGCAGGGGATAATTCACCCCTCCACTTT. Translating gives CASSFQAGDNSPLHF.

V is TRBV28 and J is TRBJ2-7, with D perhaps matching TRBD1 (6 bases). V was cut by 6 bases and J by 2 bases, with 11 bases left in between. The length of the CDR3 is 13 residues. Germline CDR1 reads MDHEN; CDR2 reads SYDVKM. DNA of the CDR3: TGTGCCAGCAGCTCGGACAGCACCTACGAGCAGTACTTC. Its translation: CASSSDSTYEQYF. Drawing the rest from reference TRBV28 and TRBJ2-7, the complete variable domain is DVKVTQSSRYLVKRTGEKVFLECVQDMDHENMFWYRQDPGLGLRLIYFSYDVKMKEKGDIPEGYSVSREKKERFSLILESASTNQTSMYLCASSSDSTYEQYFGPGTRLTVT.

This clone is a singleton in its sample. V usage is TRBV5-5 and J usage is TRBJ2-7; TRBD1 might be the D (6 bases). Looked up from germline, CDR1 is SGHKS and CDR2 is YYEKEE (reference sequence). The V end was cut by 0 bases, the J end by 3 bases, with 10 bases between. This CDR3 is 14 amino acids long. The CDR3 nucleotides are TGTGCCAGCAGCTTGGAGTACAGGGACTACGAGCAGTACTTC. This gives the protein CASSLEYRDYEQYF.

The rearrangement joins TRBV5-6 to TRBJ2-2, with 8 bases identical to TRBD1. Germline CDR1 and CDR2: SGHDT and YYEEEE. Unmatched junction bases numbered 5, after V lost 3 bases and J lost 1 base. This CDR3 contains 16 residues. The CDR3 spells CASSWRQGWNTGELFF. The CDR3 DNA sequence: TGTGCCAGCAGCTGGAGACAGGGGTGGAACACCGGGGAGCTGTTTTTT.

This chain uses TRBV10-2 with TRBJ1-6; D unclear. V was trimmed by 6 bases and J by 9 bases, leaving 15 bases between them. This CDR3 is 14 amino acids long. The germline V gene has CDR1 WSHSY and CDR2 SAAADI. Here the CDR3 reads CASSLGPMGSPLHF. CDR3 DNA sequence: TGCGCCAGCAGCCTAGGTCCTATGGGTTCACCCCTCCACTTT.

The chain employs TRBV9 and TRBJ2-2; 10 positions agree with TRBD1. Trimming removed 5 bases from V and 2 bases from J; junction bases left unmatched: 6. Germline loops: CDR1 SGDLS, CDR2 YYNGEE. The CDR3 has 16 amino acids. The CDR3 loop reads CASRAGDRGNTGELFF. The CDR3, as DNA: TGTGCCAGCAGGGCGGGGGACAGGGGAAACACCGGGGAGCTGTTTTTT.

V and J are TRBV28 and TRBJ1-3, with D perhaps TRBD1 (5 bases). V lost 2 bases to trimming and J lost 3 bases, with 14 bases between them. The CDR3 loop spans 16 amino acids. In germline, CDR1 is MDHEN, CDR2 SYDVKM. The CDR3 DNA follows: TGTGCCAGCAGTTTAGTGGGGGACTATTTTGGAAACACCATATATTTT. Translated: CASSLVGDYFGNTIYF.

This clone was seen a few times. The J gene is TRBJ2-7, the V gene TRBV2, with 7 bases lining up with TRBD1. V trimming: 6 bases; J trimming: 1 base; junction bases outside the gene matches: 9. Looked up from germline, CDR1 is SNHLY and CDR2 is FYNNEI. CDR3 length: 15 residues. The CDR3 region has the DNA TGTGCCAGCAGGATCAGACAGGGACCATCCTACGAGCAGTACTTC. This sequence encodes CASRIRQGPSYEQYF.

The J gene is TRBJ2-5, the V gene TRBV5-1; no reliable D call. Germline loops: CDR1 SGHRS, CDR2 YFSETQ. The CDR3 totals 16 residues. V was clipped by 3 bases and J by 1 base, with 16 bases between them. CDR3 residues: CASSSPLKERQETQYF. For the CDR3, the DNA is TGCGCCAGCAGCTCTCCCCTAAAGGAGCGCCAAGAGACCCAGTACTTC.

CDR3: CASSRDSPRGELFF. The CDR3 bases are TGTGCCAGCAGCCGGGACTCCCCCCGAGGGGAGCTGTTTTTT. The V call is TRBV6-5, the J call TRBJ2-2; D might be TRBD2 (6 bases). The CDR3 totals 14 residues. Germline CDR1 MNHEY, CDR2 SVGAGI. The germline V and J ends were trimmed by 6 bases and 8 bases, with 16 bases remaining between them.

CDR3 sequence (DNA): TGTGCCAGCAGCTTGAGGGGAGGTAGCACAGATACGCAGTATTTT. It translates to CASSLRGGSTDTQYF. The rearrangement joins TRBV11-2 to TRBJ2-3; TRBD2 is a possible D gene (6 bases). The germline V gene has CDR1 SGHAT and CDR2 FQNNGV. The CDR3 is 15 residues long. Trimming took 3 bases from V and 0 from J, leaving 10 bases between them.

The chain has TRBV19 and TRBJ1-4, with D possibly matching TRBD1 (6 bases). Trimming cost V 5 bases and J 6 bases, with 19 bases left between them. Per the germline V gene, CDR1 is LNHDA and CDR2 is SQIVND (reference sequence). This CDR3 has 16 amino acids. CDR3 nucleotides: TGTGCCAGTAGTGGGGGGGCAAGAATCGGAGATGAAAAACTGTTTTTT. Its translation: CASSGGARIGDEKLFF. The full variable domain, in which reference TRBV19 and TRBJ1-4 provide the parts outside the CDR3, is DGGITQSPKYLFRKEGQNVTLSCEQNLNHDAMYWYRQDPGQGLRLIYYSQIVNDFQKGDIAEGYSVSREKKESFPLTVTSAQKNPTAFYLCASSGGARIGDEKLFFGSGTQLSVL.

This clone appeared a single time. This chain links TRBV6-5 with TRBJ2-5; TRBD1 matches at 7 bases. V lost 7 bases to trimming and J lost 2 bases; unmatched junction nucleotides: 4. This CDR3 has 13 residues. Germline V lookup: CDR1 MNHEY, CDR2 SVGAGI. In DNA form, the CDR3 reads TGTGCCAGCAACTTCAGGGGGCAAGAGACCCAGTACTTC. Its protein is CASNFRGQETQYF.

The genes are TRBV11-2 and TRBJ2-1; 9 bases line up with TRBD2. Germline assignment: CDR1 SGHAT and CDR2 FQNNGV. V gave up 0 bases and J gave up 3 bases; unmatched junction bases: 3. The CDR3 is 16 residues long. CDR3 sequence reads: CASSLEGRGGYNEQFF. DNA of the CDR3: TGTGCCAGCAGCTTAGAGGGGCGGGGGGGCTACAATGAGCAGTTCTTC.

This chain joins TRBV30 and TRBJ1-1, with D possibly matching TRBD1 (6 bases). Per germline, CDR1 GTSNPN and CDR2 SVGIG (reference sequence). Trimming removed 4 bases at V and 5 bases at J, with 14 bases between. This CDR3 is 13 amino acids long. The CDR3 reads CAWNTQGKTEAFF. The CDR3 DNA reads TGTGCCTGGAATACACAGGGTAAGACTGAAGCTTTCTTT.

The chain joins TRBV7-9 to TRBJ1-1; D might be TRBD1 (6 bases). CDR3 length: 15 residues. V was shortened by 5 bases and J by 0 bases, with 13 bases between the two germline ends. The germline gives CDR1 SEHNR, CDR2 FQNEAQ (reference sequence). DNA of the CDR3: TGTGCCAGCAGCCCACAGACAGGAGTGAACACTGAAGCTTTCTTT. Translating it yields CASSPQTGVNTEAFF.

There are a few counts of this clone. V is TRBV6-1 and J is TRBJ1-2; D might be TRBD1 (6 bases). This CDR3 is 14 amino acids long. Germline V lookup: CDR1 MNHNS, CDR2 SASEGT. Between the trimmed V and J ends, which lost 7 bases and 3 bases, there was a span of 15 bases. CDR3 protein: CASNLGHIDYGYTF. The CDR3 nucleotides are TGTGCCAGCAACCTGGGACATATTGACTATGGCTACACCTTC.

V and J are TRBV7-2 and TRBJ1-5; 7 bases are a match to TRBD1. This CDR3 comprises 15 residues. With 6 bases clipped from V and 0 bases from J, the junction kept 5 bases outside the gene matches. CDR1 SGHTA and CDR2 FQGNSA come from the germline V gene. The CDR3 spells CASSPHRGSNQPQHF. The CDR3 nucleotides are TGTGCCAGCAGTCCACACAGGGGTAGCAATCAGCCCCAGCATTTT.

The chain employs TRBV5-1 and TRBJ2-7; D is ambiguous. Trimming pared 2 bases from V and 0 bases from J, leaving 12 bases between. The CDR3 is 15 residues long. Germline V CDR1 and CDR2: SGHRS, YFSETQ. The CDR3 here is CASSFGGSSSYEQYF. The CDR3 DNA is TGCGCCAGCAGCTTCGGCGGTTCGAGCTCCTACGAGCAGTACTTC.

This chain uses TRBV6-5 with TRBJ2-3; perhaps TRBD1 as D (6 bases). The length of the CDR3 is 14 residues. V lost 7 bases and J 2 bases, leaving 13 bases between the germline ends. Per germline, CDR1 MNHEY and CDR2 SVGAGI. For the CDR3, the DNA is TGTGCCAGCAAGAAGGGGGACCTCACAGATACGCAGTATTTT. This encodes CASKKGDLTDTQYF.

This clone was seen only a few times. The sample has other DNA sequences that encode this CDR3 too. The chain is built from TRBV9 and TRBJ2-5; TRBD2 agrees at 8 bases. This CDR3 has 14 amino acids. Looked up from germline, CDR1 is SGDLS and CDR2 is YYNGEE. Unmatched junction bases numbered 4, after V lost 2 bases and J lost 4 bases. CDR3 protein: CASSVSGGGETQYF. The CDR3 DNA reads as TGTGCCAGCAGCGTTTCGGGGGGGGGAGAGACCCAGTACTTC.

The CDR3 is CASRKGQGYTDTQYF. CDR3 nucleotide sequence: TGTGCCAGCAGGAAGGGACAGGGGTACACAGATACGCAGTATTTT. The rearrangement uses TRBV2 and TRBJ2-3; the match to TRBD1 covers 10 bases. The CDR3 has 15 amino acids. With V trimmed by 6 bases and J by 2 bases, 5 bases remained unmatched. Per the germline V gene, CDR1 is SNHLY and CDR2 is FYNNEI.